This passage covers 32 T cell receptor beta chains from one sample sequenced in a study of graft-versus-host responses after intestinal transplantation. Repertoires were generated with immunoSEQ multiplex PCR, while TCRdb's copy carries only in-frame clones and drops some. The sample includes 4,000 or so clones, around 28% of them seen just once. Source: alloreactive CD4+ T cells from a mixed lymphocyte reaction culture, taken before transplantation. The subset here: CFSE-low proliferating T cells sorted from roughly six-day pre-transplant mixed lymphocyte reaction (GvH or HvG direction). All receptors derive from a human patient who was an organ donor for intestinal transplantation.

The J gene is TRBJ1-4, the V gene TRBV4-3, with unresolved D. Germline CDR1 reads LGHNA; CDR2 reads YSLEER. The germline V and J ends were trimmed by 4 bases and 0 bases, with 9 bases remaining between them. This CDR3 comprises 15 residues. Written as DNA, the CDR3 is TGCGCCAGCAGCCGCATTGGGGCAACTAATGAAAAACTGTTTTTT. This codes for CASSRIGATNEKLFF.

This clone was found once. The chain is built from TRBV30 and TRBJ1-3, with no clear D. The CDR3 spans 10 residues. The V end was cut by 5 bases, the J end by 5 bases, with 4 bases between. Germline values: CDR1 GTSNPN, CDR2 SVGIG (reference sequence). The CDR3 sequence is CAWGRNTIYF. CDR3 DNA: TGTGCCTGGGGCAGAAACACCATATATTTT.

In this sample, this clone is medium-sized. This chain uses TRBV28 with TRBJ1-2; D call uncertain. With 7 bases removed from V and 4 bases from J, the gap between germline ends came to 10 bases. Germline CDR1 is MDHEN and CDR2 is SYDVKM. The CDR3 has 12 residues. The CDR3, as DNA: TGTGCCAGCACCGACGTGACCTATGGCTACACCTTC. Its protein is CASTDVTYGYTF.

The chain recombines TRBV19 with TRBJ2-5; D perhaps matches TRBD1 (6 bases). The DNA end is more similar to TRBJ2-7, so the J call may be wrong. The CDR3 loop spans 12 amino acids. Germline loops: CDR1 LNHDA, CDR2 SQIVND (reference sequence). The CDR3 DNA is TGTGCCAGTAGTATTGGACAGAACGAGCAGTACTTC. This encodes CASSIGQNEQYF.

This chain connects TRBV7-2 to TRBJ1-5; D not certain. CDR3 length equals 15 residues. CDR1 is SGHTA, CDR2 FQGNSA, per germline. V lost 1 base and J lost 1, with 8 bases in between. The CDR3 DNA is TGTGCCAGCAGCTTAGTCGGAGGGAGCAATCAGCCCCAGCATTTT. Its protein product is CASSLVGGSNQPQHF. The whole variable domain, filled in from reference TRBV7-2 and TRBJ1-5, reads GAGVSQSPSNKVTEKGKDVELRCDPISGHTALYWYRQSLGQGLEFLIYFQGNSAPDKSGLPSDRFSAERTGGSVSTLTIQRTQQEDSAVYLCASSLVGGSNQPQHFGDGTRLSIL.

Relative to its sample, this clone is large. The rearrangement uses TRBV5-6 and TRBJ1-1, with 8 bases fitting TRBD1. The ends lost 4 bases at V and 5 bases at J; junction bases unmatched: 4. The CDR3 contains 13 residues. The germline gives CDR1 SGHDT, CDR2 YYEEEE. This CDR3 reads CASSQGAGTEAFF. The CDR3 DNA is TGTGCCAGCAGCCAGGGGGCTGGGACTGAAGCTTTCTTT. The whole variable domain, remainder taken from reference TRBV5-6 and TRBJ1-1, is DAGVTQSPTHLIKTRGQQVTLRCSPKSGHDTVSWYQQALGQGPQFIFQYYEEEERQRGNFPDRFSGHQFPNYSSELNVNALLLGDSALYLCASSQGAGTEAFFGQGTRLTVV.

Concerning this clone itself: A read error may account for a junction end that differs from germline. This chain links TRBV5-1 with TRBJ1-6, with D maybe TRBD1 (5 bases). The CDR3 has 16 amino acids. Germline V CDR1 and CDR2: SGHRS, YFSETQ. CDR3 amino acids: CAGSAYRSSYNLPLHF. Here the CDR3 DNA reads TGCGCCGGCAGCGCATACAGGAGTTCCTATAATTTACCCCTCCACTTT. The whole variable domain, remainder taken from reference TRBV5-1 and TRBJ1-6, is KAGVTQTPRYLIKTRGQQVTLSCSPISGHRSVSWYQQTPGQGLQFLFEYFSETQRNKGNFPGRFSGRQFSNSRSEMNVSTLELGDSALYLCAGSAYRSSYNLPLHFGNGTRLTVT.

This clone was seen more than once but under ten times. The chain combines TRBV28 with TRBJ2-5, with TRBD2 identical over 9 bases. Germline CDR1 MDHEN, CDR2 SYDVKM. Trimming removed 2 bases from V and 4 bases from J; junction bases left unmatched: 8. This CDR3 spans 16 amino acids. This chain's CDR3 is CASSLGVRGGRETQYF. CDR3 nucleotides: TGTGCCAGCAGTTTAGGTGTGCGGGGGGGCCGAGAGACCCAGTACTTC.

This chain links TRBV11-3 with TRBJ2-6; D gene ambiguous. Germline V lookup: CDR1 SGHNT, CDR2 YENEEA. V was cut by 4 bases and J by 3 bases, with 1 base left in between. The CDR3 spans 12 residues. CDR3 region: CASSYGANVLTF. In DNA, the CDR3 is TGTGCCAGCAGCTATGGGGCCAACGTCCTGACTTTC.

The chain recombines TRBV6-1 with TRBJ1-2; no definite D call. Between the trimmed V and J ends, which lost 5 bases and 3 bases, there was a span of 13 bases. This CDR3 contains 14 residues. Germline V gene data show CDR1 as MNHNS and CDR2 as SASEGT. Written as DNA, the CDR3 is TGTGCCAGCAGTCCACGTCGGGAGTACTATGGCTACACCTTC. It translates to CASSPRREYYGYTF.

This clone has a handful of counts. The genes are TRBV5-1 and TRBJ2-2; D is possibly TRBD1 or TRBD2 (5 bases each). Germline values: CDR1 SGHRS, CDR2 YFSETQ. There are 16 residues in the CDR3. V was cut by 0 bases and J by 3 bases, with 12 bases left in between. CDR3: CASSLVARGDTGELFF. The CDR3 DNA is TGCGCCAGCAGCTTGGTCGCCCGAGGGGACACCGGGGAGCTGTTTTTT.

The chain employs TRBV6-5 and TRBJ1-2; the D gene is possibly TRBD1 (5 bases). This CDR3 region has 14 residues. V gave up 6 bases and J gave up 4 bases, with 15 bases separating them. Germline V gene sequence: CDR1 MNHEY, CDR2 SVGAGI. The CDR3 nucleotides read TGTGCCAGCAGGGGATCGGGACGGAGCTATGGCTACACCTTC. This encodes CASRGSGRSYGYTF.

This clone has just a few counts. This chain links TRBV5-5 with TRBJ2-5, with a weak D call TRBD2 (7 bases). V lost 4 bases, J lost 5 bases, and 18 bases lay in between. The germline V gene encodes CDR1 SGHKS and CDR2 YYEKEE (reference sequence). The CDR3 runs to 15 residues. The CDR3 loop is CASSGPFGGRETQYF. CDR3 bases: TGTGCCAGCAGCGGCCCTTTCGGGGGGCGGGAGACCCAGTACTTC. The whole variable domain, filled in from reference TRBV5-5 and TRBJ2-5, reads DAGVTQSPTHLIKTRGQQVTLRCSPISGHKSVSWYQQVLGQGPQFIFQYYEKEERGRGNFPDRFSARQFPNYSSELNVNALLLGDSALYLCASSGPFGGRETQYFGPGTRLLVL.

This clone is medium-sized (0.01 to 0.1%) by share. The chain is built from TRBV7-2 and TRBJ1-2; weak D call: TRBD1 (6 bases). From germline, CDR1 is SGHTA and CDR2 FQGNSA. The CDR3 loop spans 12 amino acids. V lost 3 bases, J lost 4 bases, and 6 bases lay in between. The CDR3 protein is CASSLTGYGYTF. The CDR3 coding sequence is TGTGCCAGCAGCTTGACAGGCTATGGCTACACCTTC.

V is TRBV6-8 and J is TRBJ1-5; D not certain. This CDR3 has 10 residues. Germline V lookup: CDR1 MNHGY, CDR2 SAAAGT. Trimming took 5 bases from V and 5 from J, leaving 1 base between them. The CDR3: CASSDQPQHF. The CDR3 DNA is TGTGCCAGCAGTGATCAGCCCCAGCATTTT.

This rearrangement joins TRBV5-1 to TRBJ1-4; 8 nucleotides agree with TRBD1. This CDR3 spans 15 amino acids. The V gene end was trimmed by 0 bases and the J gene end by 8 bases; junction bases not matched to a gene: 6. In germline, CDR1 is SGHRS, CDR2 YFSETQ. CDR3 residues: CASSLGGQGREKLFF. CDR3 nucleotide sequence: TGCGCCAGCAGCTTGGGTGGACAGGGTAGGGAAAAACTGTTTTTT.

In its sample, this clone ranks as medium-sized. The V call is TRBV7-9, the J call TRBJ1-1; D might be TRBD1 (5 bases). V was clipped by 5 bases and J by 11 bases, with 15 bases between them. CDR3 size: 12 residues. Germline CDR1 SEHNR, CDR2 FQNEAQ (reference sequence). The CDR3 DNA reads TGTGCCAGCAGCCGGGGCAGGGAAGGGGCTTTCTTT. This sequence encodes CASSRGREGAFF.

The sample holds a few counts of this clone. This chain links TRBV6-9 with TRBJ1-1; no firm D call. Germline CDR1 is MNHGY and CDR2 is SVAAGI. V dropped 6 bases and J dropped 1 base, with 3 bases sitting between them. This CDR3 contains 11 residues. This CDR3 is CASRQNTEAFF. The DNA of the CDR3 is TGTGCCAGCAGACAGAACACTGAAGCTTTCTTT.

In its sample, this clone was seen a few times. The chain employs TRBV7-2 and TRBJ2-4; 7 nucleotides line up with TRBD1. This CDR3 comprises 15 residues. The germline V gene has CDR1 SGHTA and CDR2 FQGNSA. J was trimmed by 7 bases and V by 5 bases; bases with no gene match: 11. The CDR3 sequence is CASSILQGMGNIQYF. CDR3 sequence (DNA): TGTGCCAGCAGCATCCTACAGGGGATGGGTAACATTCAGTACTTC.

This clone was observed a few times. The rearrangement joins TRBV11-2 to TRBJ2-1, with 12 bases that match TRBD2. The CDR3 length is 15 residues. Trimming cost V 2 bases and J 4 bases; bases outside gene matches: 0. The germline V gene has CDR1 SGHAT and CDR2 FQNNGV. Written as DNA, the CDR3 is TGTGCCAGCAGCTTACTAGCGGGGGGGTACAATGAGCAGTTCTTC. Its translation: CASSLLAGGYNEQFF.

The gene calls are TRBV5-1 and TRBJ1-1; TRBD1 matches 8 bases. The CDR3 sequence is 12 residues long. Germline trimming cut 4 bases from V and 4 bases from J; bases unmatched to any gene: 0. Germline-derived CDR1 and CDR2 are SGHRS and YFSETQ. CDR3 sequence: CASSTGGTEAFF. The CDR3 nucleotides are TGCGCCAGCAGCACAGGGGGCACTGAAGCTTTCTTT.

This clone was seen a handful of times. The gene calls are TRBV5-6 and TRBJ2-5; TRBD1 matches 11 bases. Trimming at V came to 3 bases and at J to 2 bases, leaving 0 bases not matched to a gene. Germline CDR1 and CDR2: SGHDT and YYEEEE. The CDR3 contains 14 residues. This CDR3 is CASSWDRGQETQYF. CDR3 DNA: TGTGCCAGCAGCTGGGACAGGGGGCAAGAGACCCAGTACTTC. Looking up the rest from reference TRBV5-6 and TRBJ2-5 gives the full variable domain: DAGVTQSPTHLIKTRGQQVTLRCSPKSGHDTVSWYQQALGQGPQFIFQYYEEEERQRGNFPDRFSGHQFPNYSSELNVNALLLGDSALYLCASSWDRGQETQYFGPGTRLLVL.

The sample holds a few counts of this clone. The chain is built from TRBV9 and TRBJ2-1; possible D gene TRBD2, 5 bases. CDR1 and CDR2 from the germline V gene are SGDLS and YYNGEE. The CDR3 contains 15 residues. The V gene lost 3 bases and the J gene lost 0 bases, with 10 bases spanning the gap. The CDR3 region has the DNA TGTGCCAGCAGCGCGCTAGCATCCTCCTACAATGAGCAGTTCTTC. It codes for CASSALASSYNEQFF.

This clone is termed medium-sized. V is TRBV19 and J is TRBJ1-2, with unresolved D. The CDR3 spans 13 residues. Trimming removed 2 bases from V and 1 base from J, with 5 bases in between. Germline V gene data show CDR1 as LNHDA and CDR2 as SQIVND (reference sequence). Here the CDR3 DNA reads TGTGCCAGTAGTATAACAAATAACTATGGCTACACCTTC. The encoded protein is CASSITNNYGYTF.

V is TRBV9 and J is TRBJ1-3, with TRBD1 matching over 7 bases. The CDR3 contains 14 residues. With V trimmed by 2 bases and J by 1 base, 0 bases remained unmatched. Germline CDR1 reads SGDLS; CDR2 reads YYNGEE. The CDR3 sequence: CASSVTGSGNTIYF. As DNA, the CDR3 is TGTGCCAGCAGCGTGACAGGGTCTGGAAACACCATATATTTT.

The CDR3 region has the DNA TGCGCCAGCAGCCCCATAGCCGAGAGGACTCCGAATGAAAAACTGTTTTTT. It translates to CASSPIAERTPNEKLFF. This chain connects TRBV4-3 to TRBJ1-4; D is uncertain. CDR3 length: 17 residues. Germline CDR1 is LGHNA and CDR2 is YSLEER. Trimming took off 4 bases at V and 5 bases at J, with 20 bases between the two ends.

The rearrangement uses TRBV4-3 and TRBJ2-2; the match to TRBD1 covers 9 bases. This CDR3 comprises 16 residues. In germline, CDR1 is LGHNA, CDR2 YSLEER. V shed 0 bases and J 5 bases; nucleotides not matched to a gene: 4. The CDR3 region is CASSQESDRGTGELFF. In DNA form, the CDR3 reads TGCGCCAGCAGCCAAGAATCGGACAGGGGAACCGGGGAGCTGTTTTTT.

The table lists this clone with a few counts. This sequence joins TRBV6-6 and TRBJ1-3, with D hard to call. CDR3 length equals 13 residues. Deletions cut 1 base from V and 1 base from J, with 2 bases between. The germline V gene has CDR1 MNHNY and CDR2 SVGAGI (reference sequence). The CDR3 DNA is TGTGCCAGCAGTTACTTGTCTGGAAACACCATATATTTT. This sequence encodes CASSYLSGNTIYF.

By share, this clone counts as medium-sized. The J gene is TRBJ1-2, the V gene TRBV5-1, with TRBD1 matching 8 bases. Germline V gene lookup returns CDR1 SGHRS and CDR2 YFSETQ. J lost 4 bases, V lost 3 bases, and 2 bases had no gene match. CDR3 length: 13 amino acids. For the CDR3, the DNA is TGCGCCAGCAGCTCGGGACAGGCCTATGGCTACACCTTC. Protein sequence: CASSSGQAYGYTF.

This chain uses TRBV4-2 with TRBJ2-7; 11 nucleotides agree with TRBD1. Trimming at V came to 5 bases and at J to 3 bases, leaving 9 bases not matched to a gene. This CDR3 has 16 amino acids. CDR1 and CDR2 (germline): LGHNA, YNFKEQ. The CDR3, as DNA: TGTGCCAGCAGCTTGATGCCCGGGACAGGGGGCTACGAGCAGTACTTC. It specifies CASSLMPGTGGYEQYF.

The V gene is TRBV4-1, the J gene TRBJ2-5, with D perhaps TRBD1 (5 bases). The V gene's germline CDR1 is MGHRA and CDR2 YSYEKL. Between the trimmed V and J ends, which lost 5 bases and 2 bases, there was a span of 15 bases. There are 15 residues in the CDR3. The CDR3 DNA reads TGCGCCAGCAGCGTGCATTGGGGCGGACAAGAGACCCAGTACTTC. It specifies CASSVHWGGQETQYF.

This chain connects TRBV7-2 to TRBJ1-3; no clear D gene. The CDR3 sequence is 15 residues long. Trimming stripped 3 bases from V and 4 bases from J, with 13 bases between. Germline V gene data show CDR1 as SGHTA and CDR2 as FQGNSA. In nucleotides, the CDR3 is TGTGCCAGCAGCTTGTGGTTAGGATACGGAAACACCATATATTTT. Translation: CASSLWLGYGNTIYF.